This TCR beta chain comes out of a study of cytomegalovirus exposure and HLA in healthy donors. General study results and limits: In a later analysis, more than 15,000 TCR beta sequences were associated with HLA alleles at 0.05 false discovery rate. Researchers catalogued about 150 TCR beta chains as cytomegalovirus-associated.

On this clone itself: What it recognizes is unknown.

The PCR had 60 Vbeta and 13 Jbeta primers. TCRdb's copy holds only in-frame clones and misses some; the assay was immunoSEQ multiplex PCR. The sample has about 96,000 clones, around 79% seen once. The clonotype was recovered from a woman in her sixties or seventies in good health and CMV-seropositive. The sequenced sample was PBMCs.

CDR3 sequence: CSVGAGYTEAFF. CDR3 bases: TGCAGCGTTGGGGCAGGGTACACTGAAGCTTTCTTT. The V and J genes are TRBV29-1 and TRBJ1-1; possibly TRBD1 for D (5 bases). This CDR3 region has 12 residues. Germline loops: CDR1 SQVTM, CDR2 ANQGSEA. Trimming pared 4 bases from V and 3 bases from J, leaving 9 bases between.